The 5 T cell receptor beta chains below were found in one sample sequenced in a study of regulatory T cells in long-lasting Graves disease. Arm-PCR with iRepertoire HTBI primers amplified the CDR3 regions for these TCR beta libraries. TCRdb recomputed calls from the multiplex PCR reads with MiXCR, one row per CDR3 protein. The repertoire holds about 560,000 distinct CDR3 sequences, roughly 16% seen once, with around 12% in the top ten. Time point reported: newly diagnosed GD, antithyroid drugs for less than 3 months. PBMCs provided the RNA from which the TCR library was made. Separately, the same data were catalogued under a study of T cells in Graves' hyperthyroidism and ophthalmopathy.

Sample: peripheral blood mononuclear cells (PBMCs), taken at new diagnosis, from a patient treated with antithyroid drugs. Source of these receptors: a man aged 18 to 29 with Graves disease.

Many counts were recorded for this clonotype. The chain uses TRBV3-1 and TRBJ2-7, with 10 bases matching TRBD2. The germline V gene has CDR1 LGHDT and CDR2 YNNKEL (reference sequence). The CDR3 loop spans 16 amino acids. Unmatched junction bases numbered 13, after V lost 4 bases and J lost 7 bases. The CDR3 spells CASSLGLASRSEEQYF. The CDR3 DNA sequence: TGTGCCAGCAGCCTGGGACTAGCGTCCCGCAGTGAGGAGCAGTACTTC.

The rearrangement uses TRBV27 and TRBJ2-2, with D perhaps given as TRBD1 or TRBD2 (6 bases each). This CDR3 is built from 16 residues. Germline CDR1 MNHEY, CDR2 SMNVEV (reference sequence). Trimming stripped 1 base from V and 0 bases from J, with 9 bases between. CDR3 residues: CASSLYGGANTGELFF. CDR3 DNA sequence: TGTGCCAGCAGTTTATACGGGGGCGCGAACACCGGGGAGCTGTTTTTT.

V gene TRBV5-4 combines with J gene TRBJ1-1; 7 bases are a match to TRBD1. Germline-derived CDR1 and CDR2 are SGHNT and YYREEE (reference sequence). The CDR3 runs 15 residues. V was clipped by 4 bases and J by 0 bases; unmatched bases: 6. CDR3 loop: CASSQKDRLNTEAFF. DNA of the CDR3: TGTGCCAGCAGCCAGAAGGACAGGTTGAACACTGAAGCTTTCTTT.

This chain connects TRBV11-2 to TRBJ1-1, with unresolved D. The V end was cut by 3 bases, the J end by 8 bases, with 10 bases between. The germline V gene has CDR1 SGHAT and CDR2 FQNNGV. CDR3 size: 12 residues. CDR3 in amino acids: CASSFGLLEAFF. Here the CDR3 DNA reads TGTGCCAGCAGCTTCGGACTCTTAGAAGCTTTCTTT.

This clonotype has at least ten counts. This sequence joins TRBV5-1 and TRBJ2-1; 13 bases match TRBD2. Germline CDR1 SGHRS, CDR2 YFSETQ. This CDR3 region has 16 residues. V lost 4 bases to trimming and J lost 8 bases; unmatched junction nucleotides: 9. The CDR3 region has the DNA TGCGCCAGCAGCCTATCGACTAGCGGGAGGTGGGATGAGCAGTTCTTC. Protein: CASSLSTSGRWDEQFF. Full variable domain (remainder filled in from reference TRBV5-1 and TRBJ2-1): KAGVTQTPRYLIKTRGQQVTLSCSPISGHRSVSWYQQTPGQGLQFLFEYFSETQRNKGNFPGRFSGRQFSNSRSEMNVSTLELGDSALYLCASSLSTSGRWDEQFFGPGTRLTVL.